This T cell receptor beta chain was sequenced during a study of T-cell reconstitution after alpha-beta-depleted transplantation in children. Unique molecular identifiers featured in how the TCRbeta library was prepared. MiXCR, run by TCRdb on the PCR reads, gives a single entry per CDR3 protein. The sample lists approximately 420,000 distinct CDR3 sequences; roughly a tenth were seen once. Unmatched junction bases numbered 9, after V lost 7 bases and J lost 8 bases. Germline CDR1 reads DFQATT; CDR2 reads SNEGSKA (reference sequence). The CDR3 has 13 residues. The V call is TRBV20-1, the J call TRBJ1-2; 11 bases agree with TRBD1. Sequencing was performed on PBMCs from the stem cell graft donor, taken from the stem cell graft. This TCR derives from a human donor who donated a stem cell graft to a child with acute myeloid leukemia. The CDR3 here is CSGEDRGREGYTF. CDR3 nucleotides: TGCAGTGGGGAGGACAGGGGGCGAGAAGGCTACACCTTC.